Each of the 15 T cell receptor beta chains below was sequenced from the same sample in a study of shared clonotypes between healthy human individuals. Method: immunoSEQ multiplex PCR; TCRdb's copy keeps in-frame clones and lacks some. The table records about 2.5 million clones, 80% to 95% of them present only once. Sequenced sample: naive CD4+ T cells from PBMCs. Subset indicated: CD45RA+ positively selected. Receptors were obtained from a young man in good health. Some clones in this sample may be carry-over from other donors' samples.

A single count supports this clone. V is TRBV2 and J is TRBJ2-7; D may correspond to TRBD1 or TRBD2 (6 bases each). V was pared by 8 bases and J by 6 bases, with 17 bases between. CDR1 SNHLY and CDR2 FYNNEI come from the germline V gene. The CDR3 sequence is 13 residues long. In DNA, the CDR3 is TGTGCCAGCGCCTGGGGGGCAGGGACCGAGCAGTACTTC. It yields the protein CASAWGAGTEQYF.

This clone was seen just once. In nucleotides, the CDR3 is TGTGCCAGTAGTATAGGGCCACGCTACACCTTC. This sequence encodes CASSIGPRYTF. This sequence joins TRBV19 and TRBJ1-2; D is unresolved. There are 11 residues in the CDR3. Per germline, CDR1 LNHDA and CDR2 SQIVND (reference sequence). With 1 base removed from V and 9 bases from J, the gap between germline ends came to 6 bases.

A note on this clone: Other DNA sequences in this specimen translate into the identical CDR3. The chain combines TRBV19 with TRBJ2-6, with D possibly called TRBD1 or TRBD2 (5 bases each). The ends were cut back, 6 bases at V and 2 bases at J, with 8 bases in the middle. From germline, CDR1 is LNHDA and CDR2 SQIVND (reference sequence). This CDR3 is built from 14 residues. The CDR3, as DNA: TGTGCCAGTAGCCGGGGCACTGGGGCCAACGTCCTGACTTTC. It yields the protein CASSRGTGANVLTF. The full variable domain, completed using reference TRBV19 and TRBJ2-6, is DGGITQSPKYLFRKEGQNVTLSCEQNLNHDAMYWYRQDPGQGLRLIYYSQIVNDFQKGDIAEGYSVSREKKESFPLTVTSAQKNPTAFYLCASSRGTGANVLTFGAGSRLTVL.

The V and J genes are TRBV5-4 and TRBJ1-4; D is perhaps TRBD1 (5 bases). From germline, CDR1 is SGHNT and CDR2 YYREEE (reference sequence). This CDR3 is built from 14 residues. The V and J ends lost 1 base and 8 bases respectively, with 12 bases between them. This CDR3 is CASSLQQVREKLFF. The CDR3 DNA is TGTGCCAGCAGCTTGCAACAGGTTCGGGAAAAACTGTTTTTT.

The V gene is TRBV19, the J gene TRBJ1-5; possible D gene TRBD1, 5 bases. CDR1 is LNHDA, CDR2 SQIVND, per germline (reference sequence). This CDR3 contains 15 residues. V was trimmed by 6 bases and J by 2 bases, leaving 14 bases between them. For the CDR3, the DNA is TGTGCCAGTAGCCTTCTCGAAGGGGGCAATCAGCCCCAGCATTTT. The encoded protein is CASSLLEGGNQPQHF.

The sample holds one count of this clone. This chain connects TRBV2 to TRBJ2-1; 7 bases line up with TRBD1. V dropped 7 bases and J dropped 0; count of bases not matched to a gene: 3. CDR3 length: 14 amino acids. The V gene's germline CDR1 is SNHLY and CDR2 FYNNEI. The CDR3 sequence: CASTNRGSYNEQFF. The CDR3 coding sequence is TGTGCCAGCACCAACAGGGGCTCCTACAATGAGCAGTTCTTC.

The chain recombines TRBV7-8 with TRBJ2-7; tentatively, D is TRBD2 (6 bases). V lost 5 bases to trimming and J lost 6 bases, with 17 bases between them. The length of the CDR3 is 14 residues. Germline V gene lookup returns CDR1 SGHVS and CDR2 FQNEAQ. CDR3 coding DNA: TGTGCCAGCAGCGGGAGACTAGAAAGCAGCGAGCAGTACTTC. Protein: CASSGRLESSEQYF.

J is TRBJ2-5 and V is TRBV28; no clear D gene. Trimming took off 7 bases at V and 5 bases at J, with 11 bases between the two ends. The germline CDR1 and CDR2 sequences are MDHEN and SYDVKM. The CDR3 contains 12 residues. As DNA, the CDR3 is TGTGCCAGCACCAAGATGGGGGAGACCCAGTACTTC. Translation gives CASTKMGETQYF.

The rearrangement uses TRBV28 and TRBJ2-7, with D perhaps matching TRBD1 (5 bases). With 5 bases removed from V and 3 bases from J, the gap between germline ends came to 14 bases. CDR3 size: 14 residues. The V gene's germline CDR1 is MDHEN and CDR2 SYDVKM. The CDR3 loop reads CASSPRTSYYEQYF. The CDR3 DNA reads as TGTGCCAGCAGTCCTCGGACAAGCTACTACGAGCAGTACTTC.

The chain links TRBV4-3 to TRBJ1-2; 10 positions agree with TRBD1. This CDR3 spans 15 amino acids. Per the germline V gene, CDR1 is LGHNA and CDR2 is YSLEER. The trim removed 6 bases at V and 6 bases at J, leaving 10 bases unmatched. The CDR3 bases are TGCGCCAGCAGTTACCGACAGGGGGCCGGGAATGGCTACACCTTC. Protein product: CASSYRQGAGNGYTF.

This rearrangement joins TRBV19 to TRBJ1-1, with 7 bases aligning to TRBD1. CDR1 is LNHDA and CDR2 is SQIVND in the germline V gene (reference sequence). The ends lost 3 bases at V and 5 bases at J; junction bases unmatched: 9. The CDR3 contains 15 residues. DNA for the CDR3: TGTGCCAGTAGTATTACGAGGGGGCGGGGGACTGAAGCTTTCTTT. Amino acid sequence: CASSITRGRGTEAFF.

Worth noting for this clone: The same CDR3 arises from other DNA sequences in this sample as well. V and J are TRBV28 and TRBJ2-3, with D unclear. The CDR3 extends over 13 amino acids. The ends were cut back, 5 bases at V and 2 bases at J, with 8 bases in the middle. Per germline, CDR1 MDHEN and CDR2 SYDVKM. The CDR3 sequence: CASSLPPTDTQYF. Written as DNA, the CDR3 is TGTGCCAGCAGTCTGCCCCCCACAGATACGCAGTATTTT.

Concerning this clone itself: The sample contains more than one DNA sequence encoding this CDR3. V is TRBV5-1 and J is TRBJ2-3, with TRBD2 matching over 8 bases. CDR1 SGHRS and CDR2 YFSETQ come from the germline V gene. The CDR3 consists of 16 residues. Trimming cost V 0 bases and J 2 bases; bases outside gene matches: 5. CDR3 nucleotide sequence: TGCGCCAGCAGCTTGGGCACTAGCGGCCTCACAGATACGCAGTATTTT. As protein: CASSLGTSGLTDTQYF.

This chain links TRBV4-1 with TRBJ2-3; D gene unclear. The CDR3 loop spans 13 amino acids. The V end was cut by 2 bases, the J end by 4 bases, with 7 bases between. Germline CDR1 is MGHRA and CDR2 is YSYEKL. This chain's CDR3 is CASSQSMPDTQYF. In nucleotides, the CDR3 is TGCGCCAGCAGCCAAAGTATGCCAGATACGCAGTATTTT.

The chain is built from TRBV20-1 and TRBJ2-5; D may correspond to TRBD1 or TRBD2 (6 bases each). The CDR3 is 11 amino acids. V lost 3 bases and J 12 bases, leaving 14 bases between the germline ends. Germline lookup yields CDR1 DFQATT and CDR2 SNEGSKA (reference sequence). DNA for the CDR3: TGCAGTGCTAGCACGCTAGGGGGGAAGTACTTC. Amino acid sequence: CSASTLGGKYF.